This TCR beta chain derives from a study of metastatic and nonmetastatic thyroid tumors. Until they underwent thyroid surgery, no patient had received any treatment. TCRdb reanalyzed the PCR reads via MiXCR. The sample includes roughly 24,000 clones, about 21% of them seen just once. Per the germline V gene, CDR1 is MRHNA and CDR2 is SNTAGT. This CDR3 contains 14 residues. In this sample, this clone turned up a few times. The sequence was obtained from a male donor with papillary thyroid cancer or a benign thyroid nodule (not recorded which). Some clones in this sample may be carry-over from other donors' samples. The chain recombines TRBV6-4 with TRBJ2-2, with D perhaps matching TRBD1 (6 bases). Source material: blood. CDR3 DNA: TGTCCCAACAGCAGACAGGCCGAAGCCGGGGAGCTGTTTTTT. This encodes CPNSRQAEAGELFF.